A single sample gave rise to the 30 T cell receptor beta chains below, sequenced in a study of T cell responses to AZD1222 COVID-19 vaccine. TCRdb keeps only in-frame clones here, not all; method: immunoSEQ multiplex PCR. The table lists 83,000 or so clones, more than 70% of them singletons. Here the sequenced sample was peripheral blood, taken 28 days after the second AZD1222 dose. Receptors originate from an adult who received the AZD1222 COVID-19 vaccine.

The chain recombines TRBV27 with TRBJ2-5; D unclear. Trimming stripped 6 bases from V and 2 bases from J, with 7 bases between. The CDR3 runs to 12 residues. Germline assignment: CDR1 MNHEY and CDR2 SMNVEV (reference sequence). This CDR3 is CASSPDQETQYF. The CDR3 region has the DNA TGTGCCAGCAGCCCCGATCAAGAGACCCAGTACTTC.

J is TRBJ2-7 and V is TRBV28; tentatively, D is TRBD2 (5 bases). Trimming took off 7 bases at V and 0 bases at J, with 19 bases between the two ends. The CDR3 runs 16 residues. Germline assignment: CDR1 MDHEN and CDR2 SYDVKM. The chain's CDR3 is CASNPHRSGSSYEQYF. Here the CDR3 DNA reads TGTGCCAGCAATCCCCATAGGAGCGGAAGCTCCTACGAGCAGTACTTC. Using reference TRBV28 and TRBJ2-7 for the parts outside the CDR3, the full variable domain is DVKVTQSSRYLVKRTGEKVFLECVQDMDHENMFWYRQDPGLGLRLIYFSYDVKMKEKGDIPEGYSVSREKKERFSLILESASTNQTSMYLCASNPHRSGSSYEQYFGPGTRLTVT.

The V gene is TRBV7-2, the J gene TRBJ1-1; TRBD1 matches 7 bases. The CDR3 length is 15 residues. The germline V gene has CDR1 SGHTA and CDR2 FQGNSA. V dropped 3 bases and J dropped 0; count of bases not matched to a gene: 4. CDR3 DNA sequence: TGTGCCAGCAGCTTCAGGCAGGGGGTGAACACTGAAGCTTTCTTT. Its protein product is CASSFRQGVNTEAFF.

The chain uses TRBV7-8 and TRBJ1-1; D not certain. This CDR3 has 15 residues. V shed 1 base and J shed 0 bases, with 9 bases lying between them. Germline V lookup: CDR1 SGHVS, CDR2 FQNEAQ. In DNA, the CDR3 is TGTGCCAGCAGCTTAGGTGGCTTTGTGAACACTGAAGCTTTCTTT. It yields the protein CASSLGGFVNTEAFF.

The V call is TRBV7-8, the J call TRBJ2-1; D is uncertain. CDR3 length: 15 residues. Deletions cut 1 base from V and 0 bases from J, with 7 bases between. Germline V gene sequence: CDR1 SGHVS, CDR2 FQNEAQ. CDR3 nucleotides: TGTGCCAGCAGCTTAGGCCCTAGCTCCTACAATGAGCAGTTCTTC. This codes for CASSLGPSSYNEQFF.

The chain carries TRBV18 and TRBJ2-2, with TRBD2 identical over 14 bases. The CDR3 totals 19 residues. Germline V gives CDR1 KGHSH, CDR2 LQKENI. Losses at the gene ends were 4 bases for V and 7 bases for J; bases not matched to a gene: 14. The CDR3 bases are TGTGCCAGCTCACACCGCCCGCCCGGGACTAGCGGGAGAAACGGGGAGCTGTTTTTT. This sequence encodes CASSHRPPGTSGRNGELFF.

This clone was recorded at least ten times. This chain joins TRBV19 and TRBJ1-1; D not certain. Trimming left V 5 bases short and J 0 bases short, with 7 bases between. Germline-derived CDR1 and CDR2 are LNHDA and SQIVND (reference sequence). The CDR3 has 13 amino acids. The CDR3 is CASSSTLNTEAFF. DNA for the CDR3: TGTGCCAGTAGTTCTACCCTGAACACTGAAGCTTTCTTT.

The chain carries TRBV30 and TRBJ1-4, with a weak D call TRBD1 (5 bases). CDR1 and CDR2 (germline): GTSNPN, SVGIG (reference sequence). Between the trimmed V and J ends, which lost 4 bases and 0 bases, there was a span of 12 bases. This CDR3 comprises 15 residues. The CDR3 nucleotides are TGTGCCTGGACCCGGGGCTCTGCAACTAATGAAAAACTGTTTTTT. Amino acid sequence: CAWTRGSATNEKLFF.

The chain carries TRBV30 and TRBJ1-3; D unresolved. Germline V gives CDR1 GTSNPN, CDR2 SVGIG (reference sequence). The germline V and J ends were trimmed by 3 bases and 0 bases, with 9 bases remaining between them. The CDR3 totals 14 residues. In nucleotides, the CDR3 is TGTGCCTGGAGGGAGCCGCACTCTGGAAACACCATATATTTT. Protein sequence: CAWREPHSGNTIYF.

The V gene is TRBV28, the J gene TRBJ1-2, with TRBD1 matching 8 bases. V gave up 1 base and J gave up 7 bases; unmatched junction bases: 8. The CDR3 spans 15 residues. Germline CDR1 and CDR2: MDHEN and SYDVKM. The CDR3 region has the DNA TGTGCCAGCAGTTTATTGGGCAGGGGGCCGAGTGGCTACACCTTC. This encodes CASSLLGRGPSGYTF.

A few counts support this clone. The chain is built from TRBV12-5 and TRBJ1-4; D remains ambiguous. V was cut by 5 bases and J by 6 bases, with 10 bases left in between. This CDR3 comprises 13 residues. CDR1 LGHNT and CDR2 FRNRAP come from the germline V gene. The CDR3 region is CASGAQEDEKLFF. The CDR3 DNA is TGTGCTAGTGGTGCTCAGGAGGATGAAAAACTGTTTTTT.

The chain links TRBV30 to TRBJ1-1; 7 positions match TRBD1. The CDR3 is made up of 14 amino acids. V gave up 5 bases and J gave up 0 bases; unmatched junction bases: 6. Germline lookup yields CDR1 GTSNPN and CDR2 SVGIG (reference sequence). CDR3 DNA: TGTGCCTGGGGACGGGACAGCATGAACACTGAAGCTTTCTTT. This translates into CAWGRDSMNTEAFF.

The V and J genes are TRBV11-3 and TRBJ2-1, with D possibly TRBD2 on 6 matching bases. The CDR3 length is 15 residues. The germline gives CDR1 SGHNT, CDR2 YENEEA. Trimming stripped 3 bases from V and 6 bases from J, with 15 bases between. CDR3 nucleotide sequence: TGTGCCAGCAGCTTCGGCGCTAGCGCAGGCAATGAGCAGTTCTTC. Protein: CASSFGASAGNEQFF. Together with reference TRBV11-3 and TRBJ2-1, the CDR3 gives the full variable domain: EAGVVQSPRYKIIEKKQPVAFWCNPISGHNTLYWYLQNLGQGPELLIRYENEEAVDDSQLPKDRFSAERLKGVDSTLKIQPAELGDSAVYLCASSFGASAGNEQFFGPGTRLTVL.

V and J are TRBV29-1 and TRBJ2-3; the D gene could be TRBD1 or TRBD2 (5 bases each). V shed 6 bases and J shed 6 bases, with 10 bases lying between them. This CDR3 comprises 11 residues. Germline V gene data show CDR1 as SQVTM and CDR2 as ANQGSEA. The CDR3 region is CSVLEGDTQYF. The CDR3 DNA sequence: TGCAGCGTCCTCGAGGGGGATACGCAGTATTTT.

This chain joins TRBV5-4 and TRBJ2-7; 11 bases fit TRBD2. This CDR3 is 15 amino acids long. The V and J ends lost 3 bases and 2 bases, in that order; junction bases with no gene match: 4. CDR1 SGHNT and CDR2 YYREEE come from the germline V gene (reference sequence). CDR3 nucleotide sequence: TGTGCCAGCAGCTCCGGACTAGCGGGCACCTACGAGCAGTACTTC. This sequence encodes CASSSGLAGTYEQYF.

This clone was counted once. The V gene is TRBV4-3, the J gene TRBJ2-7; D is unclear. The CDR3 runs 13 residues. The V gene's germline CDR1 is LGHNA and CDR2 YSLEER. V was pared by 0 bases and J by 3 bases, with 6 bases between. CDR3 sequence (DNA): TGCGCCAGCAGCCAAGATATAAGCTACGAGCAGTACTTC. Translated: CASSQDISYEQYF.

V and J are TRBV6-5 and TRBJ2-2, with TRBD2 matching over 9 bases. V was clipped by 8 bases and J by 4 bases; unmatched bases: 8. CDR1 is MNHEY and CDR2 is SVGAGI in the germline V gene. The CDR3 contains 15 residues. The CDR3 DNA is TGTGCCAGCGGTAACGTGCGGGGGGGCACCGGGGAGCTGTTTTTT. Translated, it gives CASGNVRGGTGELFF.

This clone was counted a single time. This chain joins TRBV2 and TRBJ2-1; 8 nucleotides align to TRBD2. This CDR3 contains 12 residues. With V trimmed by 1 base and J by 15 bases, 5 bases remained unmatched. Germline CDR1 is SNHLY and CDR2 is FYNNEI. The CDR3 loop is CASSEEREFRFF. In DNA form, the CDR3 reads TGTGCCAGCAGTGAAGAGCGGGAGTTTCGGTTCTTC.

V and J are TRBV19 and TRBJ1-1, with D hard to call. The length of the CDR3 is 12 residues. The V end was cut by 4 bases, the J end by 4 bases, with 7 bases between. Germline CDR1 and CDR2: LNHDA and SQIVND (reference sequence). CDR3 loop: CASSTPFTEAFF. CDR3 sequence (DNA): TGTGCCAGTAGTACCCCCTTCACTGAAGCTTTCTTT.

CDR3 loop: CASSLTRNYEQYF. CDR3 nucleotide sequence: TGTGCCAGCAGCCTGACTAGAAACTACGAGCAGTACTTC. The chain recombines TRBV11-2 with TRBJ2-7; perhaps TRBD2 as D (6 bases). The CDR3 has 13 amino acids. Trimming stripped 5 bases from V and 3 bases from J, with 11 bases between. In germline, CDR1 is SGHAT, CDR2 FQNNGV.

This rearrangement joins TRBV6-1 to TRBJ2-3; 7 bases are a match to TRBD2. Per the germline V gene, CDR1 is MNHNS and CDR2 is SASEGT. V was clipped by 3 bases and J by 0 bases; unmatched bases: 9. There are 17 residues in the CDR3. CDR3 in amino acids: CASSDLTSYTSTDTQYF. The DNA for the CDR3 is TGTGCCAGCAGTGACCTGACTAGCTATACTAGCACAGATACGCAGTATTTT.

The V call is TRBV19, the J call TRBJ1-5; 7 bases match TRBD1. The CDR3 contains 16 residues. Losses at the gene ends were 7 bases for V and 0 bases for J; bases not matched to a gene: 9. Per germline, CDR1 LNHDA and CDR2 SQIVND (reference sequence). CDR3 amino acids: CASKDGTAYSNQPQHF. The CDR3, as DNA: TGTGCCAGTAAAGACGGGACAGCTTATAGCAATCAGCCCCAGCATTTT.

Regarding this clone: One end of the junction does not line up with germline, which may come from a read error. This chain connects TRBV5-1 to TRBJ1-2, with 11 nucleotides matching TRBD1. Germline assignment: CDR1 SGHRS and CDR2 YFSETQ. This CDR3 contains 17 residues. CDR3 nucleotide sequence: TGCGCCAGCAGCACGAAGGGACAGGGGGTAACTAATTATGGCTACACCTTC. It codes for CASSTKGQGVTNYGYTF. The full variable domain, in which reference TRBV5-1 and TRBJ1-2 provide the parts outside the CDR3, is KAGVTQTPRYLIKTRGQQVTLSCSPISGHRSVSWYQQTPGQGLQFLFEYFSETQRNKGNFPGRFSGRQFSNSRSEMNVSTLELGDSALYLCASSTKGQGVTNYGYTFGSGTRLTVV.

V usage is TRBV3-1 (or the pseudogene TRBV3-2) and J usage is TRBJ1-1, with 9 bases matching TRBD1. The germline gives CDR1 LGHDT, CDR2 YNNKEL (reference sequence). The V and J ends lost 6 bases and 8 bases, in that order; junction bases with no gene match: 16. The CDR3 spans 16 residues. CDR3 residues: CASRPQPGQGGKEAFF. The DNA for the CDR3 is TGTGCCAGCAGACCCCAACCGGGACAGGGCGGAAAGGAAGCTTTCTTT.

The chain links TRBV18 to TRBJ1-2, with no clear D. Germline CDR1 is KGHSH and CDR2 is LQKENI. V was clipped by 3 bases and J by 3 bases, with 8 bases between them. This CDR3 is 13 amino acids long. The CDR3 loop is CASSPRRDYGYTF. As DNA, the CDR3 is TGTGCCAGCTCACCTAGGCGGGACTATGGCTACACCTTC. Filled out from reference TRBV18 and TRBJ1-2, the complete variable domain reads NAGVMQNPRHLVRRRGQEARLRCSPMKGHSHVYWYRQLPEEGLKFMVYLQKENIIDESGMPKERFSAEFPKEGPSILRIQQVVRGDSAAYFCASSPRRDYGYTFGSGTRLTVV.

CDR3 amino acids: CASSYSRTPDGYTF. The CDR3 nucleotides are TGTGCCAGCAGTTACTCGAGGACGCCTGATGGCTACACCTTC. This chain joins TRBV6-5 and TRBJ1-2; D unclear. V was pared by 0 bases and J by 6 bases, with 11 bases between. The germline gives CDR1 MNHEY, CDR2 SVGAGI. There are 14 residues in the CDR3.

The chain employs TRBV15 and TRBJ1-4; 8 bases are a match to TRBD1. The J segment lost 8 bases and the V segment lost 1 base, leaving 12 bases of the junction unmatched. The CDR3 covers 17 residues. In germline, CDR1 is LNHNV, CDR2 YYDKDF (reference sequence). Here the CDR3 DNA reads TGTGCCACCAGCAGAGGCTGGCAGACAGGGGAAAGGGAAAAACTGTTTTTT. Protein sequence: CATSRGWQTGEREKLFF.

This clone has a handful of counts. This chain links TRBV19 with TRBJ2-5; 10 nucleotides match TRBD2. Unmatched junction bases numbered 8, after V lost 2 bases and J lost 5 bases. CDR1 and CDR2 from the germline V gene are LNHDA and SQIVND (reference sequence). The CDR3 is 16 residues long. For the CDR3, the DNA is TGTGCCAGTAGTATAAGCCTAGCGGGAGTTCGGGAGACCCAGTACTTC. It translates to CASSISLAGVRETQYF.

V and J are TRBV5-1 and TRBJ2-6; D gene unclear. V shed 0 bases and J shed 2 bases, with 6 bases lying between them. The CDR3 contains 15 residues. Germline V lookup: CDR1 SGHRS, CDR2 YFSETQ. The chain's CDR3 is CASSLGSAGANVLTF. DNA of the CDR3: TGCGCCAGCAGCTTGGGGTCAGCTGGGGCCAACGTCCTGACTTTC.

This sequence joins TRBV3-1 (or the pseudogene TRBV3-2) and TRBJ2-5; 7 bases map to TRBD1. Germline CDR1 is LGHDT and CDR2 is YNNKEL (reference sequence). The ends lost 4 bases at V and 2 bases at J; junction bases unmatched: 7. The CDR3 sequence is 15 residues long. The CDR3: CASSPPDRVQETQYF. The CDR3 nucleotides are TGTGCCAGCAGCCCACCTGACAGGGTACAAGAGACCCAGTACTTC.